The next 8 T cell receptor beta chains were all read from a single sample in a study of OX40 agonist ivuxolimab in advanced cancers. TCRdb's copy holds only in-frame clones and misses some; the assay was immunoSEQ multiplex PCR. Here the sample spans about 63,000 clones, more than 60% being singletons. The sample consisted of CD4+ or CD8+ T cells sorted from blood, taken in a trial of the OX40 agonist ivuxolimab. Every receptor here comes from an adult with an advanced solid tumor such as melanoma, head and neck, liver or kidney cancer.

The table lists this clone with a count of one. The chain combines TRBV7-3 with TRBJ1-3; D may be TRBD1 (5 bases). CDR3 length equals 15 residues. Germline CDR1 is SGHTA and CDR2 is FQGTGA. V lost 7 bases, J lost 5 bases, and 18 bases lay in between. The DNA of the CDR3 is TGTGCCAGCACCCAAGACGGCAGGGTTAGAAACACCATATATTTT. Translating it yields CASTQDGRVRNTIYF.

V usage is TRBV4-1 and J usage is TRBJ2-5, with TRBD2 as a possible D gene (7 bases). The germline gives CDR1 MGHRA, CDR2 YSYEKL. CDR3 length equals 14 residues. V lost 4 bases to trimming and J lost 5 bases, with 14 bases between them. The CDR3 is CASSRGGITETQYF. In DNA, the CDR3 is TGCGCCAGCAGCCGGGGGGGCATTACGGAGACCCAGTACTTC.

The rearrangement links TRBV5-1 to TRBJ2-4; D is perhaps TRBD2 (5 bases). There are 14 residues in the CDR3. The germline V gene encodes CDR1 SGHRS and CDR2 YFSETQ. V lost 4 bases and J lost 2, with 10 bases in between. The CDR3 DNA reads TGCGCCAGCAGCCCTTCGGGGTCCAAAAACATTCAGTACTTC. Translation: CASSPSGSKNIQYF.

This chain uses TRBV28 with TRBJ1-1; perhaps TRBD1 as D (5 bases). Looked up from germline, CDR1 is MDHEN and CDR2 is SYDVKM. This CDR3 is 14 amino acids long. The V and J ends lost 4 bases and 0 bases respectively, with 9 bases between them. CDR3 nucleotide sequence: TGTGCCAGCAGTTCCGACAGCGTGAACACTGAAGCTTTCTTT. Translating it yields CASSSDSVNTEAFF.

The CDR3 is CASSLGVDNSPLHF. The CDR3 nucleotides are TGTGCCAGCAGCTTAGGGGTGGATAATTCACCCCTCCACTTT. This chain joins TRBV7-9 and TRBJ1-6; D unresolved. The CDR3 is made up of 14 amino acids. The V and J ends lost 1 base and 5 bases respectively, with 6 bases between them. Germline CDR1 reads SEHNR; CDR2 reads FQNEAQ (reference sequence).

The chain employs TRBV19 and TRBJ2-6; D is ambiguous. Per the germline V gene, CDR1 is LNHDA and CDR2 is SQIVND (reference sequence). The germline V and J ends were trimmed by 5 bases and 4 bases, with 15 bases remaining between them. CDR3 length: 16 amino acids. The CDR3 here is CASSLLPGPGANVLTF. As DNA, the CDR3 is TGTGCCAGTAGTCTGTTACCGGGCCCCGGGGCCAACGTCCTGACTTTC.

This chain uses TRBV4-1 with TRBJ2-1, with D perhaps matching TRBD1 (5 bases). Germline CDR1 is MGHRA and CDR2 is YSYEKL. V lost 7 bases, J lost 8 bases, and 18 bases lay in between. This CDR3 contains 14 residues. CDR3 residues: CASNPREGVDEQFF. The CDR3 region has the DNA TGCGCCAGCAACCCAAGAGAAGGGGTTGATGAGCAGTTCTTC.

CDR3 bases: TGTGCCAGTAGTATAGCTCGACAGTACGAGCAGTACTTC. It specifies CASSIARQYEQYF. The chain has TRBV19 and TRBJ2-7; D is possibly TRBD1 (5 bases). CDR3 length: 13 amino acids. Germline loops: CDR1 LNHDA, CDR2 SQIVND (reference sequence). V lost 1 base and J lost 4, with 8 bases in between.